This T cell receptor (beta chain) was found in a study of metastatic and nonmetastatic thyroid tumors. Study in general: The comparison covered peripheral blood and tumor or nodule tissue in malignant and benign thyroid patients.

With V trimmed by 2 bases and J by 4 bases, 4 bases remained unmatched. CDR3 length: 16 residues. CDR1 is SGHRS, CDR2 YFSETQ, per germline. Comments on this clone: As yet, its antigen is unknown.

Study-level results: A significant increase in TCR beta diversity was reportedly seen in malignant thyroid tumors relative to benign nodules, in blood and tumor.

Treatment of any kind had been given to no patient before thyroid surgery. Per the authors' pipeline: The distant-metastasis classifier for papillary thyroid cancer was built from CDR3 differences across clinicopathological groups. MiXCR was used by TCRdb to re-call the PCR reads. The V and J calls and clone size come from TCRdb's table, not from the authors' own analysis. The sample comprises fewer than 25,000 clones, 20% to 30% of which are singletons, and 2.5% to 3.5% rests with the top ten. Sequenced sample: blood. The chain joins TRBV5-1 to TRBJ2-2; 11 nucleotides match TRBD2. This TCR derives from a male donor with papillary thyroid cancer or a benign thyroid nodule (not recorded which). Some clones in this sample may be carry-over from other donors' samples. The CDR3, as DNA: TGCGCCAGCAGCTTTACTAGCGGGAGAGGCACCGGGGAGCTGTTTTTT. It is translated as CASSFTSGRGTGELFF.